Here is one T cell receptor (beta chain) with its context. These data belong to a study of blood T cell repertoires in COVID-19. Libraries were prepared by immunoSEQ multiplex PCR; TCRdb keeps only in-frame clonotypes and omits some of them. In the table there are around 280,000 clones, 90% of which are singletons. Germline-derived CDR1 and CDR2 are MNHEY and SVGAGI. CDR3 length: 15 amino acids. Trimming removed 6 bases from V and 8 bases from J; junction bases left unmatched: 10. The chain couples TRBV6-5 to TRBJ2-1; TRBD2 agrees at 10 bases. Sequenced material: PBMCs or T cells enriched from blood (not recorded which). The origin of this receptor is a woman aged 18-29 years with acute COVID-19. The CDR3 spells CASSLSGRAVDEQFF. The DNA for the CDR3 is TGTGCCAGCAGCCTAAGCGGGAGGGCCGTAGATGAGCAGTTCTTC.